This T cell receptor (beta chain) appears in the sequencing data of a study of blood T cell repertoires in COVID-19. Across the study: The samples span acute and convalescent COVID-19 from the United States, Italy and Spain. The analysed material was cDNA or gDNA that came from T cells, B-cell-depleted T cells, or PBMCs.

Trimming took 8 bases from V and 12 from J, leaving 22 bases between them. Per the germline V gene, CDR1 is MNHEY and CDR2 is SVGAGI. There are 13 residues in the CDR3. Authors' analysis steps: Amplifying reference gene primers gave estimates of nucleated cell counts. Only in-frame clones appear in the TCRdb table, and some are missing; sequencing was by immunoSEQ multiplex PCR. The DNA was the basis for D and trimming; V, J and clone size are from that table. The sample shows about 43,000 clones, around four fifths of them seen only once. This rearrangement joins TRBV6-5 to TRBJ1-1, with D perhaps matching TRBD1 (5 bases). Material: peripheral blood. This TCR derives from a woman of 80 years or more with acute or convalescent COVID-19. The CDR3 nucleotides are TGTGCCAGCCTCGAGGACGGGCCAGGGAGGACTTTCTTT. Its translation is CASLEDGPGRTFF.